The 22 T cell receptor beta chains listed next were all sequenced from one sample in a study of shared clonotypes between healthy human individuals. Using immunoSEQ multiplex PCR, the repertoire was profiled, and TCRdb retains in-frame clones only, with some absent. The sample lists millions of clones, 85% to 95% seen once, with approximately 0.4% in the top ten. Sequenced material: naive CD4+ T cells from PBMCs. The subset: CD45RA+ positively selected. These receptors came from a man younger than 35 in good health. Some clones in this sample may be carry-over from other donors' samples.

The chain combines TRBV5-8 with TRBJ2-1; D not certain. The CDR3 has 13 residues. V lost 4 bases, J lost 10 bases, and 15 bases lay in between. The germline CDR1 and CDR2 sequences are SGHTS and YDEGEE. The DNA for the CDR3 is TGTGCCAGCAGCCCCCCTGGCGGCGTGGAGCAGTTCTTC. Translated: CASSPPGGVEQFF.

The chain couples TRBV6-5 to TRBJ2-3; D unresolved. Germline CDR1 MNHEY, CDR2 SVGAGI. V was trimmed by 0 bases and J by 2 bases, leaving 12 bases between them. This CDR3 region has 16 residues. CDR3 sequence (DNA): TGTGCCAGCAGTTACTCGGGCTTTCCCCCCACAGATACGCAGTATTTT. It codes for CASSYSGFPPTDTQYF.

The chain employs TRBV9 and TRBJ2-2, with TRBD1 matching 7 bases. Unmatched junction bases numbered 5, after V lost 2 bases and J lost 1 base. The CDR3 extends over 16 amino acids. Germline-derived CDR1 and CDR2 are SGDLS and YYNGEE. CDR3 DNA: TGTGCCAGCAGCGTCCGGACAGGAGTGAACACCGGGGAGCTGTTTTTT. Residues: CASSVRTGVNTGELFF.

This chain uses TRBV9 with TRBJ2-1; TRBD2 matches 16 bases. CDR1 and CDR2 (germline): SGDLS, YYNGEE. CDR3 length: 22 amino acids. Trimming took 4 bases from V and 0 from J; bases not matched to a gene: 16. Written as DNA, the CDR3 is TGTGCCAGCAGCTCAGGCGTCAGAACGGGACTAGCGGGAGGGAGCTCCTACAATGAGCAGTTCTTC. It encodes CASSSGVRTGLAGGSSYNEQFF.

The rearrangement uses TRBV12-5 and TRBJ1-2; D gene unclear. The ends were cut back, 3 bases at V and 8 bases at J, with 13 bases in the middle. This CDR3 is built from 13 residues. Germline V gene lookup returns CDR1 LGHNT and CDR2 FRNRAP. This CDR3 is CASGLSGTEGYTF. The CDR3 nucleotides read TGTGCTAGTGGTTTATCAGGAACTGAAGGCTACACCTTC.

CDR3 in amino acids: CASSLNPTNRQGNYGYTF. For the CDR3, the DNA is TGTGCCAGCAGCTTAAACCCAACTAATCGACAGGGGAACTATGGCTACACCTTC. The gene calls are TRBV7-3 and TRBJ1-2; 8 bases map to TRBD1. The CDR3 runs 18 residues. Germline V gene lookup returns CDR1 SGHTA and CDR2 FQGTGA. V was clipped by 1 base and J by 2 bases; unmatched bases: 12.

The CDR3 region has the DNA TGTGCCAGCAGTTTGTTCGAGAGTACACAGACGATCTATAGCAATCAGCCCCAGCATTTT. This encodes CASSLFESTQTIYSNQPQHF. The chain couples TRBV28 to TRBJ1-5; no firm D call. In germline, CDR1 is MDHEN, CDR2 SYDVKM. V lost 3 bases to trimming and J lost 0 bases, with 24 bases between them. The CDR3 is made up of 20 amino acids.

In this sample, this clone turned up once. The chain joins TRBV5-1 to TRBJ1-1; weak D call: TRBD1 (6 bases). V lost 0 bases and J 0 bases, leaving 18 bases between the germline ends. Germline assignment: CDR1 SGHRS and CDR2 YFSETQ. The CDR3 has 18 residues. The CDR3 DNA follows: TGCGCCAGCAGCTTGGCGGGGCAGGGGAGCCCTCTGAACACTGAAGCTTTCTTT. Amino acid sequence: CASSLAGQGSPLNTEAFF. The variable domain in full, completed from reference TRBV5-1 and TRBJ1-1, reads KAGVTQTPRYLIKTRGQQVTLSCSPISGHRSVSWYQQTPGQGLQFLFEYFSETQRNKGNFPGRFSGRQFSNSRSEMNVSTLELGDSALYLCASSLAGQGSPLNTEAFFGQGTRLTVV.

The chain recombines TRBV7-2 with TRBJ1-3, with TRBD1 as a possible D gene (5 bases). V lost 1 base and J 4 bases, leaving 14 bases between the germline ends. This CDR3 is 16 amino acids long. Germline-derived CDR1 and CDR2 are SGHTA and FQGNSA. The CDR3 protein is CASSLVSGGAGNTIYF. The CDR3 coding sequence is TGTGCCAGCAGCTTAGTATCCGGCGGGGCCGGAAACACCATATATTTT.

The chain uses TRBV19 and TRBJ2-2; D is possibly TRBD1 (5 bases). The CDR3 has 17 amino acids. Germline CDR1 is LNHDA and CDR2 is SQIVND (reference sequence). Trimming took 8 bases from V and 0 from J, leaving 19 bases between them. CDR3 amino acids: CASGRLGQISNTGELFF. CDR3 bases: TGTGCCAGTGGACGTCTGGGGCAGATATCGAACACCGGGGAGCTGTTTTTT.

The sample holds a few counts of this clone. This chain links TRBV30 with TRBJ1-1; D is ambiguous. Trimming pared 5 bases from V and 5 bases from J, leaving 12 bases between. Germline V gene sequence: CDR1 GTSNPN, CDR2 SVGIG (reference sequence). The CDR3 consists of 12 residues. CDR3 coding DNA: TGTGCCTGGTCGAAGTTTGAAACTGAAGCTTTCTTT. Amino acid sequence: CAWSKFETEAFF. Full variable domain (missing parts from reference TRBV30 and TRBJ1-1): SQTIHQWPATLVQPVGSPLSLECTVEGTSNPNLYWYRQAAGRGLQLLFYSVGIGQISSEVPQNLSASRPQDRQFILSSKKLLLSDSGFYLCAWSKFETEAFFGQGTRLTVV.

The V and J genes are TRBV7-2 and TRBJ1-2, with D perhaps matching TRBD1 (6 bases). Germline V gene data show CDR1 as SGHTA and CDR2 as FQGNSA. The CDR3 contains 11 residues. The V and J ends lost 6 bases and 8 bases respectively, with 10 bases between them. CDR3 in amino acids: CASRGAGGYTF. In DNA, the CDR3 is TGTGCCAGCAGGGGGGCTGGCGGCTACACCTTC.

This clone was seen only once. The J gene is TRBJ2-7, the V gene TRBV19; perhaps D is TRBD1 or TRBD2 (5 bases each). V was trimmed by 10 bases and J by 4 bases, leaving 17 bases between them. This CDR3 has 13 amino acids. Germline V gene lookup returns CDR1 LNHDA and CDR2 SQIVND (reference sequence). CDR3 DNA: TGTGCCACCGAACCATCGTGGGGGTACGAGCAGTACTTC. It yields the protein CATEPSWGYEQYF. The full variable domain, with the rest looked up from reference TRBV19 and TRBJ2-7, is DGGITQSPKYLFRKEGQNVTLSCEQNLNHDAMYWYRQDPGQGLRLIYYSQIVNDFQKGDIAEGYSVSREKKESFPLTVTSAQKNPTAFYLCATEPSWGYEQYFGPGTRLTVT.

This rearrangement joins TRBV7-2 to TRBJ2-1; possibly TRBD1 for D (6 bases). The CDR3 is 16 amino acids. Germline-derived CDR1 and CDR2 are SGHTA and FQGNSA. Trimming removed 5 bases at V and 4 bases at J, with 18 bases between. The CDR3 sequence: CASSTTAGTTYNEQFF. CDR3 nucleotides: TGTGCCAGCAGCACCACCGCCGGGACAACTTACAATGAGCAGTTCTTC.

This clone was detected once. This sample also contains other DNA sequences that code for the same CDR3. The V call is TRBV28, the J call TRBJ1-2, with no clear D. The CDR3 totals 13 residues. Germline CDR1 is MDHEN and CDR2 is SYDVKM. V was shortened by 5 bases and J by 4 bases, with 11 bases between the two germline ends. This chain's CDR3 is CASSPPGSYGYTF. The CDR3 coding sequence is TGTGCCAGCAGTCCCCCGGGTTCCTATGGCTACACCTTC.

V is TRBV18 and J is TRBJ1-4; TRBD1 aligns across 11 bases. Germline trimming cut 5 bases from V and 12 bases from J; bases unmatched to any gene: 2. This CDR3 is built from 12 residues. Germline V gene lookup returns CDR1 KGHSH and CDR2 LQKENI. This chain's CDR3 is CASSWDRGELFF. The CDR3 DNA sequence: TGTGCCAGCTCATGGGACAGGGGGGAACTGTTTTTT. Combining the CDR3 with reference TRBV18 and TRBJ1-4 gives the whole variable domain NAGVMQNPRHLVRRRGQEARLRCSPMKGHSHVYWYRQLPEEGLKFMVYLQKENIIDESGMPKERFSAEFPKEGPSILRIQQVVRGDSAAYFCASSWDRGELFFGSGTQLSVL.

V and J are TRBV2 and TRBJ1-5, with a possible D match to TRBD1 (6 bases). V lost 4 bases to trimming and J lost 7 bases, with 14 bases between them. The CDR3 contains 14 residues. The germline V gene encodes CDR1 SNHLY and CDR2 FYNNEI. The chain's CDR3 is CASSVEQGAQPQHF. The CDR3 coding sequence is TGTGCCAGCAGTGTAGAACAGGGCGCACAGCCCCAGCATTTT.

V is TRBV11-2 and J is TRBJ2-1; 8 bases are a match to TRBD2. Per germline, CDR1 SGHAT and CDR2 FQNNGV. V lost 2 bases to trimming and J lost 6 bases; unmatched junction nucleotides: 6. This CDR3 has 15 amino acids. CDR3 sequence: CASSLTSGYGNEQFF. CDR3 sequence (DNA): TGTGCCAGCAGCTTAACTAGCGGATATGGCAATGAGCAGTTCTTC.

This chain links TRBV4-1 with TRBJ1-5, with D possibly being TRBD1 (6 bases). Trimming pared 0 bases from V and 7 bases from J, leaving 13 bases between. The germline V gene encodes CDR1 MGHRA and CDR2 YSYEKL. The CDR3 totals 15 residues. CDR3 region: CASSQEPSGDQPQHF. The CDR3 nucleotides read TGCGCCAGCAGCCAAGAGCCCTCAGGGGACCAGCCCCAGCATTTT.

This clone came up once. The junction does not match germline at one end; this may be a read error. The chain couples TRBV2 to TRBJ2-5, with 15 positions matching TRBD2. The CDR3 spans 12 residues. Germline CDR1 is SNHLY and CDR2 is FYNNEI. CDR3: CASSPWTSGRDF. The CDR3 DNA follows: TGTGCCAGCAGTCCTTGGACTAGCGGGAGGGACTTC.

V is TRBV7-2 and J is TRBJ2-7, with D possibly being TRBD1 or TRBD2 (5 bases each). V lost 2 bases and J lost 6, with 17 bases in between. Germline CDR1 SGHTA, CDR2 FQGNSA. The CDR3 extends over 15 amino acids. CDR3 nucleotides: TGTGCCAGCAGCTTATGGGACCAACCCTGGAGCGAGCAGTACTTC. Amino acid sequence: CASSLWDQPWSEQYF.

In its sample, this clone was seen once. The rearrangement joins TRBV28 to TRBJ2-5; TRBD1 matches 12 bases. Trimming at V came to 5 bases and at J to 4 bases, leaving 8 bases not matched to a gene. This CDR3 comprises 16 residues. Germline V lookup: CDR1 MDHEN, CDR2 SYDVKM. CDR3 bases: TGTGCCAGCAGTCCCCGGGACAGGGGGCGGGGAGAGACCCAGTACTTC. Its protein product is CASSPRDRGRGETQYF. The full variable domain, with the rest looked up from reference TRBV28 and TRBJ2-5, is DVKVTQSSRYLVKRTGEKVFLECVQDMDHENMFWYRQDPGLGLRLIYFSYDVKMKEKGDIPEGYSVSREKKERFSLILESASTNQTSMYLCASSPRDRGRGETQYFGPGTRLLVL.